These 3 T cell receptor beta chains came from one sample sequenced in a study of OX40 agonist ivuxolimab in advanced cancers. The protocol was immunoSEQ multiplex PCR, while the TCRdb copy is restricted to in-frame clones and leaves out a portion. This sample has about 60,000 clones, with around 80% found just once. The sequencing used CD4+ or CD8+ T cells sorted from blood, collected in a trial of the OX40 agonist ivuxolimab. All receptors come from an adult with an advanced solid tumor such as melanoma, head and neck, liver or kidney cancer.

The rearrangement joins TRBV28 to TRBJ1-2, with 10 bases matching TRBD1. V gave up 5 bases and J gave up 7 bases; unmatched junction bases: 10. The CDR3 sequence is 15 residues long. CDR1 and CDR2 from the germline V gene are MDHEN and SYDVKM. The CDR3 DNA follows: TGTGCCAGCAGTGGACCGGGACAGGGGTCTCCTGGCTACACCTTC. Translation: CASSGPGQGSPGYTF.

The DNA for the CDR3 is TGCGCCAGCAGCCGTTCTGGGCAAGAGACCCAGTACTTC. Its protein is CASSRSGQETQYF. V usage is TRBV5-1 and J usage is TRBJ2-5; no reliable D call. The CDR3 has 13 residues. V gave up 4 bases and J gave up 2 bases, with 9 bases separating them. CDR1 SGHRS and CDR2 YFSETQ come from the germline V gene.

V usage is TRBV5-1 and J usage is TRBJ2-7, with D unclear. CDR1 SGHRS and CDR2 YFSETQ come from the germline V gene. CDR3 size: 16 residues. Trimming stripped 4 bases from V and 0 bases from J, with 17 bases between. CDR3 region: CASSLGLDSSSYEQYF. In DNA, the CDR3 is TGCGCCAGCAGCCTGGGGTTAGACTCCAGCTCCTACGAGCAGTACTTC.